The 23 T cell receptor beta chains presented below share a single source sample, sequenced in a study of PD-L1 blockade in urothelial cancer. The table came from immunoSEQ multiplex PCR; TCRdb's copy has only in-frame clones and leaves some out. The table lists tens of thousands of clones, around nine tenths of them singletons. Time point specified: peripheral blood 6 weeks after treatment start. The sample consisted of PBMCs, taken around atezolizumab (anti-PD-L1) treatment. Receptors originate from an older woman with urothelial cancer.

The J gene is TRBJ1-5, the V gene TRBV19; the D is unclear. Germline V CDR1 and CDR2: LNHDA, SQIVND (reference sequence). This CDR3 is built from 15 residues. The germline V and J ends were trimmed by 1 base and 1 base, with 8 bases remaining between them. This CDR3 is CASSIGQTSNQPQHF. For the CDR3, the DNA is TGTGCCAGTAGTATAGGCCAGACAAGCAATCAGCCCCAGCATTTT.

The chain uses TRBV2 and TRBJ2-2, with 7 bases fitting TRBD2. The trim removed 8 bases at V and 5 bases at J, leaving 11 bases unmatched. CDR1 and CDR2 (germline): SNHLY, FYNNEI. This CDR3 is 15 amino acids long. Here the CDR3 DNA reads TGTGCCAGCTCGCTGACTAGCTTGGGGACCGGGGAGCTGTTTTTT. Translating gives CASSLTSLGTGELFF.

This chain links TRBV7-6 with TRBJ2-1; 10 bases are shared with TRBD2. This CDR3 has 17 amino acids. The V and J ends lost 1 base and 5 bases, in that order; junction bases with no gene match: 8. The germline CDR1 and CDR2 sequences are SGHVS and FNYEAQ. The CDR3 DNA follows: TGTGCCAGCAGCTTAGGGATTGGGACTAGCGCGAACAATGAGCAGTTCTTC. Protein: CASSLGIGTSANNEQFF.

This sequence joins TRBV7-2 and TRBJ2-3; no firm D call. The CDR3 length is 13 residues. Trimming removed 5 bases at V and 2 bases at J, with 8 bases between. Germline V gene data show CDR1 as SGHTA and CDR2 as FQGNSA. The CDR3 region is CASSRGLTDTQYF. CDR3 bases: TGTGCCAGCAGCCGAGGCCTCACAGATACGCAGTATTTT.

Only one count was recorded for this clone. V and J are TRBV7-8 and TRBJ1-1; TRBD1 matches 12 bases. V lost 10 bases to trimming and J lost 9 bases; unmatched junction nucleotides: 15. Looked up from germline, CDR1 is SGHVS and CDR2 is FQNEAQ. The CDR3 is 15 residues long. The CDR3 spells CATDPGQGAGGKAFF. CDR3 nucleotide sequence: TGTGCCACCGACCCGGGACAGGGGGCGGGGGGCAAAGCTTTCTTT.

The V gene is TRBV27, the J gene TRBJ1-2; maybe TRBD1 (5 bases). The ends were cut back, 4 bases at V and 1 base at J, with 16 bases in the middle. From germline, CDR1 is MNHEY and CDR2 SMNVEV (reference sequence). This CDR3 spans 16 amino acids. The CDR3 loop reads CASSSRTQRGNYGYTF. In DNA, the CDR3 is TGTGCCAGCAGTTCAAGGACACAGCGGGGTAACTATGGCTACACCTTC.

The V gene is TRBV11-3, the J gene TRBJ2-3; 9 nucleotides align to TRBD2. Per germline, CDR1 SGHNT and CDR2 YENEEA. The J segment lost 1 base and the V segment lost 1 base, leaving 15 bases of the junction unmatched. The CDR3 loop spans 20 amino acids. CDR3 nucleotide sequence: TGTGCCAGCAGCTTAGCCCTACCTCTAGCGGGATTGCTTGGCACAGATACGCAGTATTTT. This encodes CASSLALPLAGLLGTDTQYF.

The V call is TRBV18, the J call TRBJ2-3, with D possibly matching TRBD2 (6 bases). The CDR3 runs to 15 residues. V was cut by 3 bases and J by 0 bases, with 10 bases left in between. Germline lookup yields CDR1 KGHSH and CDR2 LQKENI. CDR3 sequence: CASSPTAGSTDTQYF. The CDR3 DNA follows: TGTGCCAGCTCACCTACGGCGGGAAGCACAGATACGCAGTATTTT.

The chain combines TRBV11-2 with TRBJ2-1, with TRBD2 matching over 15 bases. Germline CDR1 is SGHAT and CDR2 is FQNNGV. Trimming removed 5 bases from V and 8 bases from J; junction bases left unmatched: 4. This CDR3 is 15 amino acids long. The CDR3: CASSPGLAGGHEQFF. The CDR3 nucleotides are TGTGCCAGCAGCCCGGGACTAGCGGGAGGCCATGAGCAGTTCTTC. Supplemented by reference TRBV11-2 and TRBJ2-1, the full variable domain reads EAGVAQSPRYKIIEKRQSVAFWCNPISGHATLYWYQQILGQGPKLLIQFQNNGVVDDSQLPKDRFSAERLKGVDSTLKIQPAKLEDSAVYLCASSPGLAGGHEQFFGPGTRLTVL.

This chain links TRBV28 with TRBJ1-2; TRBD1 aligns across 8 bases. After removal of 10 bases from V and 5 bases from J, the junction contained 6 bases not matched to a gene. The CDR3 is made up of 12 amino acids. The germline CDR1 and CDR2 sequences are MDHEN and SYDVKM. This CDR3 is CAIVGQEYGYTF. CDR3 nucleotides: TGTGCCATTGTGGGACAGGAATATGGCTACACCTTC.

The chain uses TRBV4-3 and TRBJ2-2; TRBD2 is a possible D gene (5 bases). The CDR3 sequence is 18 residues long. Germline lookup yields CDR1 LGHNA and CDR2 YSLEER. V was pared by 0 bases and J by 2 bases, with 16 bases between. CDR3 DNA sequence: TGCGCCAGCAGCCAAGATTCGGTGGTACGACTAAACACCGGGGAGCTGTTTTTT. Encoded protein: CASSQDSVVRLNTGELFF.

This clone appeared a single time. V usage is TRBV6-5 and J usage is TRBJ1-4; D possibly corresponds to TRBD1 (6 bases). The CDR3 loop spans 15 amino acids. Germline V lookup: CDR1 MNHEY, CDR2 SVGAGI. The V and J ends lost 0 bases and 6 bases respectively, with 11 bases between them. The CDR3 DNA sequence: TGTGCCAGCAGTTACTCAGGGGGAGGGTATGAAAAACTGTTTTTT. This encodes CASSYSGGGYEKLFF.

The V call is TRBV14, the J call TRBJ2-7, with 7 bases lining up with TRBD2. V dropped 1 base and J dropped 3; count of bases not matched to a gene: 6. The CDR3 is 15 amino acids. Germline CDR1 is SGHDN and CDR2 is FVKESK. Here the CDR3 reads CASSQGTSRYYEQYF. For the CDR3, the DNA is TGTGCCAGCAGCCAAGGGACTAGTCGGTACTACGAGCAGTACTTC.

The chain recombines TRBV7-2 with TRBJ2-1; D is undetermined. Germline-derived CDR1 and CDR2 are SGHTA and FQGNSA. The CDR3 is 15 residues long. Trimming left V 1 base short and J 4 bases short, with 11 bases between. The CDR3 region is CASSLGQILYNEQFF. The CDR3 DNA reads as TGTGCCAGCAGCTTAGGGCAGATTTTATACAATGAGCAGTTCTTC.

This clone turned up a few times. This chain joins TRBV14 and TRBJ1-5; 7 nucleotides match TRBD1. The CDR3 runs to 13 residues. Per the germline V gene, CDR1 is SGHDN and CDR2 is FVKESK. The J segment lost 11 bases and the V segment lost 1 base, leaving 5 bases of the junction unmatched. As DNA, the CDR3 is TGTGCCAGCAGCCAAGGACAGGGACTGACCCAGCATTTT. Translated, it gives CASSQGQGLTQHF.

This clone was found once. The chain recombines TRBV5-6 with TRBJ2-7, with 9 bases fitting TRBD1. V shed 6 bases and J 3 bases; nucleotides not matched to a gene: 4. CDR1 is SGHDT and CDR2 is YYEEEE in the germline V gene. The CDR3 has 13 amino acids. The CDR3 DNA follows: TGTGCCAGCACCGGGACAGGGATCTACGAGCAGTACTTC. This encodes CASTGTGIYEQYF.

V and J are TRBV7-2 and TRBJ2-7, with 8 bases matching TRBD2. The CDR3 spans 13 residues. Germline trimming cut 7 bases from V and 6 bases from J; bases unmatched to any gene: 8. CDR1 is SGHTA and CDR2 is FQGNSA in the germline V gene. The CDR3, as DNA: TGTGCCAGCACCACACAGCGGGGGTCCGAGCAGTACTTC. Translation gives CASTTQRGSEQYF. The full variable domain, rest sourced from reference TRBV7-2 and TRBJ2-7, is GAGVSQSPSNKVTEKGKDVELRCDPISGHTALYWYRQSLGQGLEFLIYFQGNSAPDKSGLPSDRFSAERTGGSVSTLTIQRTQQEDSAVYLCASTTQRGSEQYFGPGTRLTVT.

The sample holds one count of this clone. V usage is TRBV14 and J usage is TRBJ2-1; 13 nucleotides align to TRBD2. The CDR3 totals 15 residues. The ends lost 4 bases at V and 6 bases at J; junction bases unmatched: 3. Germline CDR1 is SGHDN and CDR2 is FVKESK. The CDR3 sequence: CASSPGLAGVNEQFF. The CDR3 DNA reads TGTGCCAGCAGCCCCGGACTAGCGGGAGTCAATGAGCAGTTCTTC.

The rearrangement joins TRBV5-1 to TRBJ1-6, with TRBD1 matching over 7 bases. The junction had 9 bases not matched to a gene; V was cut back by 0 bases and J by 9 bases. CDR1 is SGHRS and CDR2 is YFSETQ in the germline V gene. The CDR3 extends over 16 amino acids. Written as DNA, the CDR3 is TGCGCCAGCAGCTTGGCCTTGACAGGGATGGGTTCACCCCTCCACTTT. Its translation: CASSLALTGMGSPLHF.

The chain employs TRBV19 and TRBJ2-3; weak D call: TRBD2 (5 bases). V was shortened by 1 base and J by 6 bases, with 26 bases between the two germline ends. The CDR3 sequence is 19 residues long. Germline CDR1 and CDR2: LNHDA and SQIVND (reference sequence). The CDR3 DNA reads TGTGCCAGTAGTATAGTCGGACCCAGAGAAGGCTACCGAGGGGATACGCAGTATTTT. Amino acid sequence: CASSIVGPREGYRGDTQYF.

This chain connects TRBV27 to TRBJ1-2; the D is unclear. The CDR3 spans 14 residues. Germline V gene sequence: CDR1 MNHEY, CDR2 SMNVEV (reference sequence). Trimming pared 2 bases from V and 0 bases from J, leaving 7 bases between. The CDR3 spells CASSLAPANYGYTF. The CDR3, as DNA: TGTGCCAGCAGTTTAGCCCCAGCTAACTATGGCTACACCTTC.

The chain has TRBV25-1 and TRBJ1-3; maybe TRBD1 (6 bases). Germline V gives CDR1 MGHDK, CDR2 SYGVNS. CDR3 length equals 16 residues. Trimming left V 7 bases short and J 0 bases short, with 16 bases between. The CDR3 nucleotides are TGTGCCAGCATAGATCCGATACAGGGCTCTGGAAACACCATATATTTT. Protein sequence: CASIDPIQGSGNTIYF. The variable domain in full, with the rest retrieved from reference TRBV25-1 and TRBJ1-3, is EADIYQTPRYLVIGTGKKITLECSQTMGHDKMYWYQQDPGMELHLIHYSYGVNSTEKGDLSSESTVSRIRTEHFPLTLESARPSHTSQYLCASIDPIQGSGNTIYFGEGSWLTVV.

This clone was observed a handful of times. The DNA for the CDR3 is TGTGCCAGCAGTTTATTGTCAGGCAATCAGCCCCAGCATTTT. It yields the protein CASSLLSGNQPQHF. This chain joins TRBV28 and TRBJ1-5; D gene uncertain. The CDR3 runs 14 residues. Trimming removed 1 base at V and 2 bases at J, with 6 bases between. Germline CDR1 and CDR2: MDHEN and SYDVKM.